This TCR beta chain was captured by sequencing in a study of Ad26.COV2.S vaccination and SARS-CoV-2 variants. This table comes from immunoSEQ multiplex PCR, and its TCRdb copy is limited to in-frame clones, with some not included. The sample lists some 340,000 clones, around 84% occurring once. The CDR3 has 13 amino acids. Trimming cost V 1 base and J 4 bases, with 5 bases left between them. Germline V gene data show CDR1 as LGHDT and CDR2 as YNNKEL (reference sequence). On this clone itself: What it binds is unknown.

Treatment in this sample: approximately 18 received Ad26.COV2.S at low or high dose, single or two shots; roughly 5 received placebo; per-sample allocation not given. Sampling happened 63 days after the first vaccine or placebo injection. An Ad26 vector was used to express Wuhan-strain SARS-CoV-2 spike as the vaccine. General observations from the study: Breadth, reportedly substantial, characterized the spike-specific CD8+ and CD4+ T cell responses after vaccination. With respect to non-spike TCR breadth, vaccine and placebo recipients were similar.

The sequence came from a person between 18 and 65 years old who received the Ad26.COV2.S COVID-19 vaccine or a placebo. Sequences were derived from peripheral blood, sampled in a trial of Ad26.COV2.S vaccine versus placebo. The chain has TRBV3-1 (or the pseudogene TRBV3-2) and TRBJ1-5; D unclear. The CDR3 loop reads CASSQGQNQPQHF. CDR3 in DNA: TGTGCCAGCAGCCAAGGGCAGAATCAGCCCCAGCATTTT.